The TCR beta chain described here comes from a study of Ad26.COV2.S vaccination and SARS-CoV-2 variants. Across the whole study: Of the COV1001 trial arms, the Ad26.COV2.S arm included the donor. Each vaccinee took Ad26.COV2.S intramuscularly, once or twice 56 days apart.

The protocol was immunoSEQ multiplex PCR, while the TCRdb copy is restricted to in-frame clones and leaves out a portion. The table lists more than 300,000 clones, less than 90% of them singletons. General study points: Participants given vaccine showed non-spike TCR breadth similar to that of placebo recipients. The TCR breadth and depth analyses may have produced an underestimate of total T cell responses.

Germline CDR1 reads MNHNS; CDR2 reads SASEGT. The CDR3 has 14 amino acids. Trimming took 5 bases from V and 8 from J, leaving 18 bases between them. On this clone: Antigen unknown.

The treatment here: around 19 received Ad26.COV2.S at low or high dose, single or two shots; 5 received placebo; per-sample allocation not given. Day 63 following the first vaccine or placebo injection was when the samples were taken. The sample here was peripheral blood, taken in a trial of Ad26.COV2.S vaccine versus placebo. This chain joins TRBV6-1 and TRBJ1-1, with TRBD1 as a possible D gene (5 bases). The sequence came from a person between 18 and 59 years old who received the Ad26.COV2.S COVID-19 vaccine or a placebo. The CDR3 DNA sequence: TGTGCCAGCAGTTCCGGGACTCCAGTTGGGGAAGCTTTCTTT. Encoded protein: CASSSGTPVGEAFF.